This T cell receptor beta chain was captured in a study of T cell responses to AZD1222 COVID-19 vaccine (dated by TCRdb to the early 2020s). With respect to the entire study: AZD1222 recipients whose second dose came at about 4 weeks and those whose second dose came at about 12 weeks were combined into one group, since spike-specific TCR depth and breadth did not differ between the two schedules. A total of 240 or so trial participants underwent TCR sequencing, of whom about 210 had received two doses of AZD1222 and around 25 had received two doses of the MenACWY control vaccine. Enrollment into the trials was organized by age into subgroups of 18-55, 56-69 and 70-plus years, and those subgroups contained approximately 160, 26 and 62 TCR-sequenced participants, respectively. The paper as a whole reports these results and caveats: Conclusions about previously exposed vaccinees are limited, since just a handful of AZD1222 recipients were seropositive for SARS-CoV-2 at baseline. Most participants were white British and females outnumbered males, and the authors suggested that clonal diversity may have been underestimated. After two AZD1222 doses, both the breadth and the depth of spike-specific TCRs were significantly higher than at day 0 and than in MenACWY recipients. The 56-69-year group was small, and its depth increase did not reach significance, likely because of low power. No day 14 peak-response samples were available, so repertoires were characterized only after the peak T cell response. The vaccine-associated CD4 TCRs covered the entire spike protein, and the dominant responses fell in regions 160-218 and 743-854. Reportedly, close to half of the unique spike-specific TCRs recognized epitopes lying outside the regions that are mutated in the B.1.351 and B.1.1.7 variants.

Regarding this clone: Its antigen is currently not known. Base qualities were left out, and no much larger clone turns up one base away.

The time point label on this specimen signifies: baseline before first vaccination. Samples from vaccinated people were obtained from the UK trials COV001 and COV002, which included a single-blind randomized controlled phase 2/3 trial of AZD1222 (ChAdOx1 nCoV-19) in healthy adults. Trial participant PBMC samples were collected at day 0 and day 28 after the second dose for TCRbeta chain sequencing. From the cysteine up to the phenylalanine, the CDR3 has a length of 12 residues. Of all the DNA, just the CDR3 is kept, 36 bases in frame from base 1. According to the germline V gene, CDR1 reads SGHRS and CDR2 reads YFSETQ. A distance of 8 bases separates the germline ends of V and J, which lose 4 bases and 3 bases respectively. The CDR3 regions of human TCRbeta chains were subjected to immunosequencing. As for how the authors treated the data: TCRs in the repertoires were compared against a reference library of SARS-CoV-2-specific TCRs that had been generated with the MIRA antigen-specificity platform. Breadth was defined as the fraction of unique TCRs that were SARS-CoV-2-associated, and depth was defined as the fraction of total T cells that were SARS-CoV-2-associated. Using the MIRA data, every spike-specific TCR was mapped to the spike region that the TCR reacted to and assigned to either a CD4 or a CD8 class. Log10-transformed breadth and depth values were compared by one-way ANOVA with Sidak's multiple comparisons tests. Not all clones reach the TCRdb copy of this immuneACCESS table, which keeps in-frame sequences only. Checked studies attribute under half of the gap to unresolved V genes and leave the rest unexplained. Clone size and V and J calls were adopted from that table, with D and trimming inferred from the DNA. The sample table shows about 150,000 clones, and about 91% are seen once. The biggest ten clones account for 1.4% to 1.5% of the sample.

Here the sequenced sample was peripheral blood, taken on day 0 of AZD1222 vaccination. Recombination connected TRBV5-1 to TRBJ2-7; TRBD1 could be the D gene, as 6 bases match. The TCR sequence derives from an adult in good health. The DNA sequence reads TGCGCCAGCAGCGGGGACAACTACGAGCAGTACTTC. This encodes CASSGDNYEQYF.